Listed below are T cell receptor beta chains from one sample, sequenced in a study of T cells in Graves' hyperthyroidism and ophthalmopathy. TCRdb redid the calling of the multiplex PCR reads with MiXCR, one entry per CDR3 protein. The sample lists a few hundred thousand distinct CDR3 sequences; about 43% were seen once. Source material: peripheral blood or thyroid tissue (not recorded which). The receptors come from an adult woman with Graves' disease, either hyperthyroidism or ophthalmopathy (not recorded which). CDR3s include the opening cysteine and the closing phenylalanine or tryptophan. A D gene is named only where the DNA matches it firmly. Some rows mark clone size as missing; the rest say once, few, many or name a class of expanded clone.

D	size	V	J	DNA	CDR3
NA	many	TRBV4-1	TRBJ1-1	TGCGCCAGCAGCCCGGGTTTCGTGTATCCCCCAGAAGCTTTCTTT	CASSPGFVYPPEAFF
TRBD2	many	TRBV11-2	TRBJ2-7	TGTGCCAGCAGCTTGTACCCTCGCGGGAGGCCCCCCTACGAGCAGTACTTC	CASSLYPRGRPPYEQYF
TRBD1	NA	TRBV27	TRBJ1-2	TGTGCCAACAGACCCACAGGGGAAGGAGGGGGCTACACCTTC	CANRPTGEGGGYTF
NA	NA	TRBV7-9	TRBJ2-7	TGTGCCAGCAGCGTAGCCGCGGGGGCTCTTGAGGACTACGAGCAGTACTTC	CASSVAAGALEDYEQYF
NA	many	TRBV19	TRBJ2-7	TGTGCCAGTAGGCGCAAAGGGACGTCGAGCTCCTACGAGCAGTACTTC	CASRRKGTSSSYEQYF
NA	many	TRBV10-3	TRBJ2-7	TGTGCCGGATCGGGAGTCCTCTACGAGCAGTACTTC	CAGSGVLYEQYF
NA	NA	TRBV12-3/TRBV12-4	TRBJ2-5	TGTGCCAGCAACATAGGAGGGGGGTCACGCGAGACCCAGTACTTC	CASNIGGGSRETQYF
TRBD1	many	TRBV29-1	TRBJ2-7	TGCAGCGTGGGGGACAGGGGGCTCTTCGAGCAGTACTTC	CSVGDRGLFEQYF
NA	NA	TRBV15	TRBJ2-5	TGTGCCACCAGCAGAGATAGGTTAGGGGGTCAGCCCCAGTACTTC	CATSRDRLGGQPQYF
TRBD1	NA	TRBV5-1	TRBJ1-3	TGCGCCAGCAGCTTGGCGGGACAGGGGATCTCTGGAAACACCATATATTTT	CASSLAGQGISGNTIYF
TRBD2	NA	TRBV20-1	TRBJ2-7	TGCAGTGCCCCGGGACTAGCGGAATCCTTCTCCTTCGAGCAGTACTTC	CSAPGLAESFSFEQYF
NA	NA	TRBV15	TRBJ1-1	TGTGCCACCAGCAGAGATTTAGGACACCAGAACACTGAAGCTTTCTTT	CATSRDLGHQNTEAFF
TRBD1	NA	TRBV7-2	TRBJ1-1	TGTGCCAGCAGCTTAGACAGGGGTCCCTACACTGAAGCTTTCTTT	CASSLDRGPYTEAFF
NA	NA	TRBV9	TRBJ1-5	TGTGCCAGCAGCCTAGGGGTGGAGCCCCAGCATTTT	CASSLGVEPQHF
NA	NA	TRBV5-1	TRBJ2-5	TGCGCCAGCCGAGAGGGTAGCGTTAGATTAGAGACCCAGTACTTC	CASREGSVRLETQYF
TRBD1	NA	TRBV2	TRBJ2-5	TGTGCCAGCGTTGTAAGGGGACAGGCACAAGAGACCCAGTACTTC	CASVVRGQAQETQYF
NA	NA	TRBV12-3/TRBV12-4	TRBJ2-7	TGTGCCAGCAGTTTAACCGACACCTCTTTCGAGCAGTACTTC	CASSLTDTSFEQYF
TRBD1	many	TRBV12-3/TRBV12-4	TRBJ2-2	TGTGCCAGCAACCCGGACAGGGCTGGCGGGGAGCTGTTTTTT	CASNPDRAGGELFF
NA	many	TRBV20-1	TRBJ2-2	TGCAGTGCTAGAGATGGGAACACCGGGGAGCTGTTTTTT	CSARDGNTGELFF
NA	many	TRBV5-1	TRBJ1-1	TGCGCCAGCAGCCTCGGACGGACCTACATGAACACTGAAGCTTTCTTT	CASSLGRTYMNTEAFF
TRBD1	NA	TRBV10-3	TRBJ2-3	TGTGCCATCAGGCCGGGACAGGGGACAGATACGCAGTATTTT	CAIRPGQGTDTQYF
NA	many	TRBV20-1	TRBJ1-2	TGCAGTGCTAGGGCCTATCCAGACATCTATGGCTACACCTTC	CSARAYPDIYGYTF
NA	once	TRBV12-3/TRBV12-4	TRBJ1-5	TGTGCCAGCAGTTTAGGGTCGCCCCAGCATTTT	CASSLGSPQHF
NA	NA	TRBV24-1	TRBJ2-5	TGTGCCACCAGTGAGACAGGACGGAGCAATCAGCCCCAGTACTTC	CATSETGRSNQPQYF
NA	few	TRBV10-3	TRBJ1-1	TGTGCCATCAGTGAGAGGGTGTCACAGGGCGGTAGTGAAGCTTTCTTT	CAISERVSQGGSEAFF
NA	NA	TRBV4-1	TRBJ1-6	TGTGCCAGCGGCGAGAATGGGGGCGGGTCACCCCTCCACTTT	CASGENGGGSPLHF
NA	NA	TRBV19	TRBJ2-6	TGTGCCAGTAGTGTCAACGTCCTGACTTTC	CASSVNVLTF
TRBD1	NA	TRBV10-2	TRBJ2-7	TGCGCCAGCAGTCCTCCGCGACAGGGTATTTCCTACGAGCAGTACTTC	CASSPPRQGISYEQYF
NA	many	TRBV11-2	TRBJ2-5	TGTGCCAGCAGCCCAGAGACTATTCAAGAGACCCAGTACTTC	CASSPETIQETQYF
NA	NA	TRBV29-1	TRBJ1-2	TGCAGCAGCCGGAACAACTATGGCTACACCTTC	CSSRNNYGYTF
NA	many	TRBV7-9	TRBJ1-1	TGTGCCAGCAGCCCCTTCACTGAAGCTTTCTTT	CASSPFTEAFF
NA	NA	TRBV7-9	TRBJ2-7	TGTGCCACCAGCCTAGTCGGGTACGAGCAGTACTTC	CATSLVGYEQYF
NA	many	TRBV4-2	TRBJ2-7	TGTGCCAGCAGCCTATATGGCCCCCCCGGAGTTTACGAGCAGTACTTC	CASSLYGPPGVYEQYF
NA	NA	TRBV7-9	TRBJ2-5	TGTGCCAGCAGCTTGAGTACAGGGGGAGGGCAAGAGACCCAGTACTTC	CASSLSTGGGQETQYF
NA	many	TRBV12-3/TRBV12-4	TRBJ1-2	TGTGCCAGCAGCCCTGGGGTGAGGGGTGGCTACACCTTC	CASSPGVRGGYTF
TRBD1	few	TRBV7-2	TRBJ2-2	TGTGCCAGCAGCCGGGACAGGGTGAATTACCTGTTTTTT	CASSRDRVNYLFF
NA	many	TRBV9	TRBJ2-7	TGTGCCAGCAGCCTGGGACTTGCCTCCTACGAGCAGTACTTC	CASSLGLASYEQYF
NA	many	TRBV7-9	TRBJ1-2	TGTGCCAGCAGCTTTTCCGCGAATAACTATGGCTACACCTTC	CASSFSANNYGYTF
NA	many	TRBV6-5	TRBJ1-4	TGTGCCAGCAGCCAAGGCGAAAAACTGTTTTTT	CASSQGEKLFF
NA	many	TRBV20-1	TRBJ1-5	TGCAGTGCTAGAGACGAAAGGGGAGTACAGCCCCAGCATTTT	CSARDERGVQPQHF
NA	many	TRBV6-1	TRBJ2-2	TGTGCCACCTCTTACCCAGCGAACACCGGGGAGCTGTTTTTT	CATSYPANTGELFF
NA	NA	TRBV28	TRBJ1-1	TGTGCCAGCAGTTTTTCGGGTATGGGAACTGAAGCTTTCTTT	CASSFSGMGTEAFF